The 24 T cell receptor beta chains in this list originate from one sample, sequenced in a study of OX40 agonist ivuxolimab in advanced cancers. Measured with immunoSEQ multiplex PCR; TCRdb has only the in-frame clones, and not every one. In the table there are tens of thousands of clones, 77% of which are singletons. The input for sequencing was CD4+ or CD8+ T cells sorted from blood, taken in a trial of the OX40 agonist ivuxolimab. These receptor sequences come from an adult with an advanced solid tumor such as melanoma, head and neck, liver or kidney cancer.

This clone came up a few times. This chain joins TRBV11-3 and TRBJ2-7; 9 nucleotides align to TRBD1. V lost 0 bases to trimming and J lost 2 bases; unmatched junction nucleotides: 2. Germline values: CDR1 SGHNT, CDR2 YENEEA. The CDR3 sequence is 15 residues long. This CDR3 is CASSLEQGATYEQYF. CDR3 DNA sequence: TGTGCCAGCAGCTTAGAACAGGGGGCTACCTACGAGCAGTACTTC.

This sequence joins TRBV4-1 and TRBJ2-2; the D gene is possibly TRBD1 (5 bases). The CDR3 runs to 19 residues. The germline CDR1 and CDR2 sequences are MGHRA and YSYEKL. Between the trimmed V and J ends, which lost 0 bases and 6 bases, there was a span of 23 bases. CDR3 coding DNA: TGCGCCAGCAGCCAAGATCGAGCGAGCCTAAAACGCAGGGCCGGGGAGCTGTTTTTT. As protein: CASSQDRASLKRRAGELFF.

The gene calls are TRBV19 and TRBJ2-3, with 9 bases that match TRBD2. Germline V CDR1 and CDR2: LNHDA, SQIVND (reference sequence). The CDR3 contains 18 residues. The junction had 14 bases not matched to a gene; V was cut back by 5 bases and J by 2 bases. The CDR3 reads CASSPLSGGPGLTDTQYF. The CDR3 DNA reads TGTGCCAGTAGTCCCCTGAGCGGGGGGCCGGGACTCACAGATACGCAGTATTTT. Looking up the rest from reference TRBV19 and TRBJ2-3 gives the full variable domain: DGGITQSPKYLFRKEGQNVTLSCEQNLNHDAMYWYRQDPGQGLRLIYYSQIVNDFQKGDIAEGYSVSREKKESFPLTVTSAQKNPTAFYLCASSPLSGGPGLTDTQYFGPGTRLTVL.

The rearrangement joins TRBV6-6 to TRBJ2-7, with D possibly being TRBD1 or TRBD2 (6 bases each). CDR3 length equals 14 residues. V was pared by 6 bases and J by 2 bases, with 14 bases between. Germline CDR1 is MNHNY and CDR2 is SVGAGI (reference sequence). DNA of the CDR3: TGTGCCAGCAGCCAACCGGGGGCGCCCTACGAGCAGTACTTC. This gives the protein CASSQPGAPYEQYF.

This clone was observed once. The gene calls are TRBV6-1 and TRBJ2-7, with D hard to call. This CDR3 has 12 amino acids. Germline V gives CDR1 MNHNS, CDR2 SASEGT. Between the trimmed V and J ends, which lost 6 bases and 4 bases, there was a span of 10 bases. The CDR3 sequence is CASSAPGYEQYF. Written as DNA, the CDR3 is TGTGCCAGCAGCGCCCCCGGTTACGAGCAGTACTTC.

The chain combines TRBV11-3 with TRBJ1-2; 8 bases are a match to TRBD1. The germline gives CDR1 SGHNT, CDR2 YENEEA. This CDR3 is 16 amino acids long. The V and J ends lost 0 bases and 8 bases, in that order; junction bases with no gene match: 11. CDR3: CASSLDIGGQGGGYTF. In DNA, the CDR3 is TGTGCCAGCAGCTTAGACATTGGCGGACAGGGCGGGGGCTACACCTTC.

A few counts support this clone. The chain joins TRBV29-1 to TRBJ2-1, with D unresolved. Trimming stripped 7 bases from V and 5 bases from J, with 6 bases between. Per the germline V gene, CDR1 is SQVTM and CDR2 is ANQGSEA. The CDR3 runs 10 residues. Here the CDR3 reads CSGQDNEQFF. The CDR3 bases are TGCAGCGGGCAGGACAATGAGCAGTTCTTC.

The rearrangement joins TRBV6-5 to TRBJ1-1, with unresolved D. The CDR3 is made up of 13 amino acids. Trimming took 3 bases from V and 1 from J, leaving 6 bases between them. Germline assignment: CDR1 MNHEY and CDR2 SVGAGI. CDR3 residues: CASSYTQNTEAFF. The CDR3 bases are TGTGCCAGCAGTTATACGCAGAACACTGAAGCTTTCTTT.

This clone is medium-sized. The chain uses TRBV11-1 and TRBJ2-7; D is uncertain. This CDR3 comprises 12 residues. Deletions cut 1 base from V and 6 bases from J, with 7 bases between. CDR1 SGHAT and CDR2 FQDESV come from the germline V gene (reference sequence). As DNA, the CDR3 is TGTGCCAGCAGCTTAGAAGAATCCGAGCAGTACTTC. Protein product: CASSLEESEQYF.

This rearrangement joins TRBV9 to TRBJ1-1, with TRBD1 as a possible D gene (5 bases). CDR1 SGDLS and CDR2 YYNGEE come from the germline V gene. The CDR3 spans 16 residues. Trimming took 2 bases from V and 9 from J, leaving 23 bases between them. CDR3 nucleotide sequence: TGTGCCAGCAGCGTGGGAACCGATGACAGATTGGGACAAGCTTTCTTT. It codes for CASSVGTDDRLGQAFF.

The chain couples TRBV28 to TRBJ1-5, with TRBD1 matching over 8 bases. V was pared by 8 bases and J by 1 base, with 4 bases of the junction left unmatched. Germline lookup yields CDR1 MDHEN and CDR2 SYDVKM. CDR3 length: 14 amino acids. CDR3 DNA: TGTGCCAGCGGAAACAGGGGGAGCAATCAGCCCCAGCATTTT. This translates into CASGNRGSNQPQHF.

The rearrangement joins TRBV13 to TRBJ2-7; 7 bases map to TRBD1. Germline V gene data show CDR1 as PRHDT and CDR2 as FYEKMQ (reference sequence). The CDR3 sequence is 16 residues long. Losses at the gene ends were 5 bases for V and 5 bases for J; bases not matched to a gene: 15. This CDR3 reads CASSQDPSPGGHEQYF. Here the CDR3 DNA reads TGTGCCAGCAGCCAAGACCCGTCCCCAGGGGGTCACGAGCAGTACTTC.

This chain connects TRBV10-1 to TRBJ1-4; TRBD1 is a possible D gene (6 bases). CDR3 length equals 15 residues. Trimming took 2 bases from V and 5 from J, leaving 12 bases between them. Germline lookup yields CDR1 WNHNN and CDR2 SYGVQD (reference sequence). The CDR3 DNA follows: TGCGCCAGCAGTGAGGGACAGAGGCCAAATGAAAAACTGTTTTTT. Its protein product is CASSEGQRPNEKLFF.

The chain joins TRBV5-1 to TRBJ2-7; D unresolved. V gave up 1 base and J gave up 0 bases, with 8 bases separating them. The CDR3 length is 14 residues. CDR1 is SGHRS, CDR2 YFSETQ, per germline. The CDR3 coding sequence is TGCGCCAGCAGCTTGCAAGGGTCCTCCTACGAGCAGTACTTC. Amino acids: CASSLQGSSYEQYF.

The V gene is TRBV11-2, the J gene TRBJ1-2; D uncertain. Trimming stripped 1 base from V and 2 bases from J, with 8 bases between. This CDR3 is 14 amino acids long. Per the germline V gene, CDR1 is SGHAT and CDR2 is FQNNGV. The CDR3 DNA is TGTGCCAGCAGCTTAGGGGAAGGGAACTATGGCTACACCTTC. This sequence encodes CASSLGEGNYGYTF.

This chain connects TRBV2 to TRBJ2-2; D possibly corresponds to TRBD2 (6 bases). Germline CDR1 and CDR2: SNHLY and FYNNEI. The CDR3 consists of 14 residues. V shed 2 bases and J shed 6 bases, with 10 bases lying between them. The CDR3 DNA is TGTGCCAGCAGTGAACAGGGACTTTCCGGGGAGCTGTTTTTT. It yields the protein CASSEQGLSGELFF.

The rearrangement joins TRBV29-1 to TRBJ2-1; D is unresolved. CDR1 is SQVTM and CDR2 is ANQGSEA in the germline V gene. With 5 bases removed from V and 0 bases from J, the gap between germline ends came to 11 bases. The CDR3 is made up of 14 amino acids. CDR3: CSVPDPSSYNEQFF. Written as DNA, the CDR3 is TGCAGCGTTCCGGACCCGAGCTCCTACAATGAGCAGTTCTTC.

This clone was seen once. V is TRBV9 and J is TRBJ1-6; possible D gene TRBD1, 6 bases. The CDR3 loop spans 14 amino acids. From germline, CDR1 is SGDLS and CDR2 YYNGEE. The V gene lost 0 bases and the J gene lost 9 bases, with 10 bases spanning the gap. CDR3: CASSVAGGGSPLHF. In nucleotides, the CDR3 is TGTGCCAGCAGCGTAGCTGGGGGCGGTTCACCCCTCCACTTT.

This clone turned up a few times. The chain couples TRBV10-2 to TRBJ2-2, with a tentative D call TRBD1 (5 bases). V lost 0 bases and J lost 5, with 10 bases in between. Germline CDR1 and CDR2: WSHSY and SAAADI. This CDR3 has 15 amino acids. CDR3 residues: CASSESAGITGELFF. The CDR3 DNA reads as TGCGCCAGCAGTGAGTCGGCAGGGATAACCGGGGAGCTGTTTTTT.

The chain uses TRBV9 and TRBJ2-2; 10 bases map to TRBD2. J lost 2 bases, V lost 0 bases, and 4 bases had no gene match. Germline V lookup: CDR1 SGDLS, CDR2 YYNGEE. The CDR3 is 17 amino acids. In DNA form, the CDR3 reads TGTGCCAGCAGCGTAGAATTAGCGGGGGGCAACACCGGGGAGCTGTTTTTT. It translates to CASSVELAGGNTGELFF.

V usage is TRBV6-5 and J usage is TRBJ2-3; possibly TRBD1 for D (6 bases). Germline assignment: CDR1 MNHEY and CDR2 SVGAGI. This CDR3 is 14 amino acids long. V lost 4 bases and J lost 0, with 8 bases in between. In DNA, the CDR3 is TGTGCCAGCAGTTCAGGGGCAAGCACAGATACGCAGTATTTT. This codes for CASSSGASTDTQYF.

The chain employs TRBV5-1 and TRBJ2-5; tentatively, D is TRBD2 (6 bases). The V end was cut by 4 bases, the J end by 0 bases, with 13 bases between. Germline-derived CDR1 and CDR2 are SGHRS and YFSETQ. This CDR3 comprises 15 residues. CDR3 coding DNA: TGCGCCAGCAGCCGGAGTGGGAGGTACCAAGAGACCCAGTACTTC. It codes for CASSRSGRYQETQYF.

This chain connects TRBV13 to TRBJ1-2; D unclear. This CDR3 region has 12 residues. V was clipped by 5 bases and J by 2 bases, with 6 bases between them. Germline V gene data show CDR1 as PRHDT and CDR2 as FYEKMQ (reference sequence). The CDR3: CASSRGNYGYTF. The CDR3 coding sequence is TGTGCCAGCAGCCGCGGGAACTATGGCTACACCTTC.

This clone was picked up a small number of times. The CDR3 DNA reads TGTGCCAGCAGCCCCAGTCTGGGAAACACCATATATTTT. Translation gives CASSPSLGNTIYF. The rearrangement joins TRBV7-3 to TRBJ1-3; D remains unclear. The CDR3 length is 13 residues. Trimming cost V 5 bases and J 4 bases, with 9 bases left between them. Germline V gives CDR1 SGHTA, CDR2 FQGTGA.